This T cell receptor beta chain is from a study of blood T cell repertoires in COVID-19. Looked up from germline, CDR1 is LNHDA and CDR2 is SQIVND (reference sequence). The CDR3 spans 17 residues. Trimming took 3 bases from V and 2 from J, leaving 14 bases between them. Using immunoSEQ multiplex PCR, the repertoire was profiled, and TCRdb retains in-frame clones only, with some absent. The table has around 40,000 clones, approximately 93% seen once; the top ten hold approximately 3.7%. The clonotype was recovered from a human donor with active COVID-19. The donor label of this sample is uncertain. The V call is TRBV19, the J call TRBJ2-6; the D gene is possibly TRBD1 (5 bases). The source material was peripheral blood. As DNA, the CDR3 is TGTGCCAGTAGTATGGGGTCAAGCAGGGCTGGGGCCAACGTCCTGACTTTC. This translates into CASSMGSSRAGANVLTF. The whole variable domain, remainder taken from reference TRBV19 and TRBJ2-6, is DGGITQSPKYLFRKEGQNVTLSCEQNLNHDAMYWYRQDPGQGLRLIYYSQIVNDFQKGDIAEGYSVSREKKESFPLTVTSAQKNPTAFYLCASSMGSSRAGANVLTFGAGSRLTVL.